Listed below are T cell receptor beta chains from one sample, sequenced in a study of blood T cell repertoires in COVID-19. Sequencing was performed with immunoSEQ multiplex PCR; in TCRdb, only in-frame clones are kept and a portion is missing. The repertoire holds some 70,000 clones, with roughly 80% as singletons. The sample was peripheral blood. Receptor source: a woman aged 55-75 years with acute or convalescent COVID-19. Each CDR3 is given with its conserved first and last residue. A D gene is named only where the DNA matches it firmly. Where a row states a size, it is once, few, many or the class of an expanded clone; other rows omit it.

J gene: TRBJ1-1
V gene: TRBV2
clone size: NA
D gene: TRBD1
CDR3 protein: CASRRDRGQTEAFF
CDR3 DNA: TGTGCCAGCAGAAGAGACAGGGGGCAAACTGAAGCTTTCTTT

J gene: TRBJ2-5
V gene: TRBV7-9
clone size: NA
D gene: NA
CDR3 protein: CASIIPIGTNEAQETQYF
CDR3 DNA: TGTGCCAGCATCATACCTATCGGGACAAATGAAGCTCAAGAGACCCAGTACTTC

J gene: TRBJ1-1
V gene: TRBV7-3
clone size: few
D gene: NA
CDR3 protein: CASSLRVGANTEAFF
CDR3 DNA: TGTGCCAGCAGCTTGAGGGTTGGCGCGAACACTGAAGCTTTCTTT

J gene: TRBJ1-1
V gene: TRBV7-2
clone size: NA
D gene: NA
CDR3 protein: CASTYGSHPEMNTEAFF
CDR3 DNA: TGTGCCAGCACCTACGGCTCCCACCCGGAGATGAACACTGAAGCTTTCTTT

J gene: TRBJ2-2
V gene: TRBV9
clone size: NA
D gene: NA
CDR3 protein: CASKLGLSGELFF
CDR3 DNA: TGTGCCAGCAAACTAGGCCTGTCCGGGGAGCTGTTTTTT

J gene: TRBJ2-3
V gene: TRBV7-8
clone size: NA
D gene: NA
CDR3 protein: CASSLGGRADTQYF
CDR3 DNA: TGTGCCAGCAGCTTGGGGGGTCGTGCAGATACGCAGTATTTT

J gene: TRBJ2-1
V gene: TRBV14
clone size: NA
D gene: NA
CDR3 protein: CASSPLGPPSGNEQFF
CDR3 DNA: TGTGCCAGCAGCCCCCTGGGCCCTCCGTCCGGCAATGAGCAGTTCTTC

J gene: TRBJ2-1
V gene: TRBV19
clone size: once
D gene: TRBD2
CDR3 protein: CASRPRTSGSEQFF
CDR3 DNA: TGTGCCAGTAGACCGCGGACTAGCGGGAGCGAGCAGTTCTTC

J gene: TRBJ1-2
V gene: TRBV20-1
clone size: NA
D gene: TRBD1
CDR3 protein: CSATETGTGNGYTF
CDR3 DNA: TGCAGTGCTACTGAAACCGGGACAGGGAACGGCTACACCTTC

J gene: TRBJ2-7
V gene: TRBV5-1
clone size: NA
D gene: TRBD2
CDR3 protein: CASSTNSGFHYEQYF
CDR3 DNA: TGCGCCAGCAGCACCAATAGCGGGTTCCACTACGAGCAGTACTTC

J gene: TRBJ2-1
V gene: TRBV24-1
clone size: NA
D gene: TRBD2
CDR3 protein: CATSDQAGGRYNEQFF
CDR3 DNA: TGTGCCACCAGTGACCAAGCGGGGGGGCGATACAATGAGCAGTTCTTC

J gene: TRBJ1-3
V gene: TRBV28
clone size: NA
D gene: NA
CDR3 protein: CASSPPGSSGNTIYF
CDR3 DNA: TGTGCCAGCAGCCCCCCAGGCAGCTCTGGAAACACCATATATTTT

J gene: TRBJ1-2
V gene: TRBV5-1
clone size: few
D gene: TRBD1
CDR3 protein: CASSLGQGAGYGYTF
CDR3 DNA: TGCGCCAGCAGCTTGGGACAGGGGGCTGGGTATGGCTACACCTTC

J gene: TRBJ1-1
V gene: TRBV6-5
clone size: NA
D gene: NA
CDR3 protein: CASIVKMNTEAFF
CDR3 DNA: TGTGCCAGCATAGTTAAAATGAACACTGAAGCTTTCTTT

J gene: TRBJ1-3
V gene: TRBV19
clone size: NA
D gene: NA
CDR3 protein: CASTHRRSSGNTIYF
CDR3 DNA: TGTGCCAGTACCCACCGACGGAGCTCTGGAAACACCATATATTTT

J gene: TRBJ1-5
V gene: TRBV18
clone size: NA
D gene: TRBD1
CDR3 protein: CASSEGQDAGIQPQHF
CDR3 DNA: TGTGCCAGCTCAGAAGGACAGGACGCGGGTATTCAGCCCCAGCATTTT

J gene: TRBJ2-7
V gene: TRBV5-6
clone size: once
D gene: TRBD1
CDR3 protein: CASMRTGTSGEQYF
CDR3 DNA: TGTGCCAGCATGAGGACAGGGACCTCGGGGGAGCAGTACTTC

J gene: TRBJ2-7
V gene: TRBV5-1
clone size: NA
D gene: TRBD2
CDR3 protein: CASSVAGGPREQYF
CDR3 DNA: TGCGCCAGCTCTGTAGCGGGAGGGCCGCGGGAGCAGTACTTC

J gene: TRBJ1-2
V gene: TRBV7-2
clone size: NA
D gene: NA
CDR3 protein: CASSRPGLRGYTF
CDR3 DNA: TGTGCCAGCAGCCGTCCGGGACTTCGGGGCTACACCTTC

J gene: TRBJ2-3
V gene: TRBV9
clone size: NA
D gene: NA
CDR3 protein: CASSVARGRADADTQYF
CDR3 DNA: TGTGCCAGCAGCGTAGCTCGGGGTAGAGCGGACGCAGATACGCAGTATTTT

J gene: TRBJ1-6
V gene: TRBV5-4
clone size: once
D gene: NA
CDR3 protein: CASSLQGSHSPLHF
CDR3 DNA: TGTGCCAGCAGCTTACAGGGCTCCCATTCACCCCTCCACTTT